Sequencing of this T cell receptor beta chain was carried out in a study of T cells after somatic rescue of genetic block. Clones were read by immunoSEQ multiplex PCR, and TCRdb kept only the in-frame ones, dropping some. Of about 15,000 clones listed, less than 75% were seen once; the top ten hold 28%. This clone came up a few times. CDR3 size: 14 residues. V lost 3 bases, J lost 10 bases, and 14 bases lay in between. Germline V gene lookup returns CDR1 SGHRS and CDR2 YFSETQ. The material sequenced was peripheral blood mononuclear cells (PBMCs). The chain carries TRBV5-1 and TRBJ1-6; D is ambiguous. This sequence was found in a man aged 18 to 30. The CDR3 coding sequence is TGCGCCAGCAGCTCGGCCGACACATACTCACCCCTCCACTTT. This translates into CASSSADTYSPLHF. The full variable domain, completed using reference TRBV5-1 and TRBJ1-6, is KAGVTQTPRYLIKTRGQQVTLSCSPISGHRSVSWYQQTPGQGLQFLFEYFSETQRNKGNFPGRFSGRQFSNSRSEMNVSTLELGDSALYLCASSSADTYSPLHFGNGTRLTVT.